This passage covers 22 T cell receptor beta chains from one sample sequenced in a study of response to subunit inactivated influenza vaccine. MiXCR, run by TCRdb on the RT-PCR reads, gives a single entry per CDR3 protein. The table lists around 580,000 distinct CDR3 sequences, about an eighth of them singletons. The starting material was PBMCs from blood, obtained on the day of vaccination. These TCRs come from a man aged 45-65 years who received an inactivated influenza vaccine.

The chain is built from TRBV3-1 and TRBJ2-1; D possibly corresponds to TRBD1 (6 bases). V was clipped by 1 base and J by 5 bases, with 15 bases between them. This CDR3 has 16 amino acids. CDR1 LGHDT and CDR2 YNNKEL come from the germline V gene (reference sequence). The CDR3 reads CASSQGSQGLNNEQFF. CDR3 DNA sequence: TGTGCCAGCAGCCAAGGGTCCCAGGGGCTAAACAATGAGCAGTTCTTC.

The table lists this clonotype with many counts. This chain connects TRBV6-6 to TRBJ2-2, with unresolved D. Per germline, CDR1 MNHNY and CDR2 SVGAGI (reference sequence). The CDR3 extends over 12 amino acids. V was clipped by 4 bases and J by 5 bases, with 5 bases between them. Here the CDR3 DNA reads TGTGCCAGCAGTTTGTTGACCGGGGAGCTGTTTTTT. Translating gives CASSLLTGELFF.

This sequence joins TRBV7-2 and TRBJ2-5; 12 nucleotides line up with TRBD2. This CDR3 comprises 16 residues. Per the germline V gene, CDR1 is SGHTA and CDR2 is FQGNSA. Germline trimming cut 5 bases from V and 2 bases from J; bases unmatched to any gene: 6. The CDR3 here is CASSPTSGGRQETQYF. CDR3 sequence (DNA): TGTGCCAGCAGCCCCACTAGCGGGGGGAGGCAAGAGACCCAGTACTTC.

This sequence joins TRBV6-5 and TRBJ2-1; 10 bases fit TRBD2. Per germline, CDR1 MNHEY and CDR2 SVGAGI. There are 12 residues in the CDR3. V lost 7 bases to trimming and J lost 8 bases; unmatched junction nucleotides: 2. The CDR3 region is CASTGLADEQFF. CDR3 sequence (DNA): TGTGCCAGCACTGGACTAGCGGATGAGCAGTTCTTC.

The CDR3 region is CASSPHSATTTDTQYF. CDR3 nucleotide sequence: TGTGCCAGCAGTCCCCACAGTGCGACAACTACAGATACGCAGTATTTT. The gene calls are TRBV6-2 or TRBV6-3 and TRBJ2-3; D is unresolved. In germline, CDR1 is MNHEY, CDR2 SVGEGT. Trimming left V 5 bases short and J 3 bases short, with 18 bases between. The CDR3 spans 16 residues.

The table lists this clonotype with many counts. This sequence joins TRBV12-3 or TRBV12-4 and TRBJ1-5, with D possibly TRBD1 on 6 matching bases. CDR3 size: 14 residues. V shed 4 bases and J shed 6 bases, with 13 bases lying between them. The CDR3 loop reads CASSSGTLSQPQHF. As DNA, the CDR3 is TGTGCCAGCAGTTCCGGGACACTCTCTCAGCCCCAGCATTTT.

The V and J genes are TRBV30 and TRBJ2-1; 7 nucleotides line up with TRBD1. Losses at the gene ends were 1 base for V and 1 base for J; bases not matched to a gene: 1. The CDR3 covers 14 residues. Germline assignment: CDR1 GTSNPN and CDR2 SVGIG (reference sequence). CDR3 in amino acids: CAWSEGASYNEQFF. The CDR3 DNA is TGTGCCTGGAGTGAGGGGGCTTCCTACAATGAGCAGTTCTTC.

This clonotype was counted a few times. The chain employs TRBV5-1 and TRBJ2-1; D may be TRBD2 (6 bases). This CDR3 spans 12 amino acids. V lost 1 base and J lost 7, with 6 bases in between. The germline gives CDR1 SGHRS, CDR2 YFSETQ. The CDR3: CASSLLANEQFF. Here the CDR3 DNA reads TGCGCCAGCAGCTTGCTAGCGAATGAGCAGTTCTTC.

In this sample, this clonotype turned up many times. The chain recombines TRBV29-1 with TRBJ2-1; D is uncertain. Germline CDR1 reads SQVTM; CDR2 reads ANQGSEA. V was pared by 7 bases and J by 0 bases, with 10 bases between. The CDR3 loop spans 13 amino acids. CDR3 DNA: TGCAGCGGGGCGAGTCGCTCCTACAATGAGCAGTTCTTC. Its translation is CSGASRSYNEQFF.

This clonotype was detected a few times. The CDR3 DNA reads as TGTGCCAGCTCACCACCGTCGGGGGGGCTAGCCAAAAACATTCAGTACTTC. As protein: CASSPPSGGLAKNIQYF. The chain uses TRBV18 and TRBJ2-4; 8 bases align to TRBD2. The CDR3 has 17 amino acids. Germline V gene data show CDR1 as KGHSH and CDR2 as LQKENI. The V gene end was trimmed by 0 bases and the J gene end by 0 bases; junction bases not matched to a gene: 4.

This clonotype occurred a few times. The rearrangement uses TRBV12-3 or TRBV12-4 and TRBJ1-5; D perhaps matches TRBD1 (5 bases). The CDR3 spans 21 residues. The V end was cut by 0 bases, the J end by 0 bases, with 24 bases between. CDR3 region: CASSLAGWRIRDGYSNQPQHF. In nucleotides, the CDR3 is TGTGCCAGCAGTTTAGCTGGTTGGCGCATCCGGGACGGCTATAGCAATCAGCCCCAGCATTTT.

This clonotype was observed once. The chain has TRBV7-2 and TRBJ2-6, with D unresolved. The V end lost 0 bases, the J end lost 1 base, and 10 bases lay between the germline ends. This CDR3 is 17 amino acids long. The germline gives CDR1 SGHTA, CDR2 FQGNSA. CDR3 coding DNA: TGTGCCAGCAGCTTAGCAGGTGGTGGGTCTGGGGCCAACGTCCTGACTTTC. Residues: CASSLAGGGSGANVLTF.

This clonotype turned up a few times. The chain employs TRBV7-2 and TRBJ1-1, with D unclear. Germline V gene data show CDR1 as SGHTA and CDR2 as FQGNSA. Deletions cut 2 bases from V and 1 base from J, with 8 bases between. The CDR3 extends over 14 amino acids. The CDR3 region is CASSLWTPNTEAFF. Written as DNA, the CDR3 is TGTGCCAGCAGCTTATGGACGCCGAACACTGAAGCTTTCTTT.

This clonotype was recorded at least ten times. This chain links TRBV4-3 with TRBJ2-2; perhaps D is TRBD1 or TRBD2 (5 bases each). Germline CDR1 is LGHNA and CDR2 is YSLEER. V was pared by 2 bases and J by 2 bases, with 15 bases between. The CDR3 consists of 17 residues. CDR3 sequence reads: CASSQQSGASNTGELFF. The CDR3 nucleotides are TGCGCCAGCAGCCAACAATCCGGGGCAAGTAACACCGGGGAGCTGTTTTTT.

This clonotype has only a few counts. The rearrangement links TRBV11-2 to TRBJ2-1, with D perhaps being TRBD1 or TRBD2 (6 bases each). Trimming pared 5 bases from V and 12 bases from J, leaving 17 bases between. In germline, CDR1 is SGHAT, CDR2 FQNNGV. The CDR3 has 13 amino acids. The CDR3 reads CASSPGTRGGQFF. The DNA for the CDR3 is TGTGCCAGCAGCCCCGGGACCAGGGGAGGGCAGTTCTTC.

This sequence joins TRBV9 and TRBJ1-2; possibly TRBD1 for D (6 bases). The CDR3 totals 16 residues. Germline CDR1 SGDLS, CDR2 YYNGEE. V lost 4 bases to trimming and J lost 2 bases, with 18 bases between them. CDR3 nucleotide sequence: TGTGCCAGCAGCCCCTCGGGGGGGACACAAAACTATGGCTACACCTTC. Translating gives CASSPSGGTQNYGYTF. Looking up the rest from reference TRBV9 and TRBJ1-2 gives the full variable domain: DSGVTQTPKHLITATGQRVTLRCSPRSGDLSVYWYQQSLDQGLQFLIQYYNGEERAKGNILERFSAQQFPDLHSELNLSSLELGDSALYFCASSPSGGTQNYGYTFGSGTRLTVV.

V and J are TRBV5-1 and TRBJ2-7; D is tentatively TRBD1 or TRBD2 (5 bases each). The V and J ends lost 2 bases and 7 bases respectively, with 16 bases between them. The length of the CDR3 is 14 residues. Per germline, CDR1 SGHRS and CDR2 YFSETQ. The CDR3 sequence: CASSFGQGGSEQYF. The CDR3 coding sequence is TGCGCCAGCAGCTTCGGGCAGGGTGGGAGTGAGCAGTACTTC.

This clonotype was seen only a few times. The CDR3: CASTFGGREGEQYF. The CDR3 nucleotides are TGCGCCAGCACCTTTGGTGGCAGGGAAGGCGAGCAGTACTTC. This chain links TRBV5-1 with TRBJ2-7, with D tentatively TRBD1 (5 bases). CDR3 length: 14 residues. V lost 6 bases, J lost 6 bases, and 19 bases lay in between. In germline, CDR1 is SGHRS, CDR2 YFSETQ.

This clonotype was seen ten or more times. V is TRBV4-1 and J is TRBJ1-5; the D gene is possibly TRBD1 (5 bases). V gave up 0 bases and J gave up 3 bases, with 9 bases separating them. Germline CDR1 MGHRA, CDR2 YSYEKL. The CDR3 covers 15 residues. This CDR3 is CASSQDWGTNQPQHF. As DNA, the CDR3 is TGCGCCAGCAGCCAAGATTGGGGCACCAATCAGCCCCAGCATTTT.

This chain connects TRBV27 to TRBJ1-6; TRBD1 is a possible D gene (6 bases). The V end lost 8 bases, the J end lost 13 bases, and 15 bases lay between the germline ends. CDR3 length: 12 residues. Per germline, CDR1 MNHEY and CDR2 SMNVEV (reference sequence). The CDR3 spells CASGDQGWPLHF. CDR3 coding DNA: TGTGCCAGCGGGGATCAGGGGTGGCCCCTCCACTTT.

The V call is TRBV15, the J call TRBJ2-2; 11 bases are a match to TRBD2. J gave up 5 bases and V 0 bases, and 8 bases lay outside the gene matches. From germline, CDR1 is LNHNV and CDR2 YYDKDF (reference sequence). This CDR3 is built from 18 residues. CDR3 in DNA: TGTGCCACCAGCAGAGATTATAGCGGGAGGGTTCTTACCGGGGAGCTGTTTTTT. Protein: CATSRDYSGRVLTGELFF.

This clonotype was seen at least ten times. CDR3 protein: CASTQLDEQFF. The CDR3 DNA sequence: TGTGCCAGCACCCAATTGGATGAGCAGTTCTTC. V and J are TRBV12-3 or TRBV12-4 and TRBJ2-1; D gene uncertain. The V end was cut by 7 bases, the J end by 8 bases, with 9 bases between. This CDR3 spans 11 amino acids.